One and the same sample provided the 29 T cell receptor beta chains below, sequenced in a study of shared clonotypes between healthy human individuals. Clones were read by immunoSEQ multiplex PCR, and TCRdb kept only the in-frame ones, dropping some. Of some 2.3 million clones in the sample, 85% to 95% were seen once. Specimen: naive CD4+ T cells from PBMCs. Subset denoted: CD45RA+ positively selected. All receptors derive from a man aged 18 to 29 in good health. Some clones in this sample may be carry-over from other donors' samples.

This sequence joins TRBV7-8 and TRBJ2-5, with 10 bases matching TRBD2. Germline CDR1 and CDR2: SGHVS and FQNEAQ. The CDR3 covers 17 residues. V dropped 4 bases and J dropped 7; count of bases not matched to a gene: 15. This CDR3 is CASSSLGVAGGIVTQYF. The CDR3 DNA follows: TGTGCCAGCAGCTCCTTGGGCGTAGCGGGAGGAATTGTGACCCAGTACTTC.

This clone was observed a single time. V is TRBV28 and J is TRBJ2-7; 7 bases are shared with TRBD2. This CDR3 region has 14 residues. The J segment lost 4 bases and the V segment lost 5 bases, leaving 8 bases of the junction unmatched. Germline loops: CDR1 MDHEN, CDR2 SYDVKM. CDR3 residues: CASSRRAGVYEQYF. As DNA, the CDR3 is TGTGCCAGCAGTAGGCGGGCGGGAGTGTACGAGCAGTACTTC.

The chain recombines TRBV11-2 with TRBJ2-7, with TRBD1 identical over 12 bases. Unmatched junction bases numbered 5, after V lost 5 bases and J lost 6 bases. CDR1 is SGHAT and CDR2 is FQNNGV in the germline V gene. The CDR3 covers 14 residues. As DNA, the CDR3 is TGTGCCAGCAGCCCTAGGGACAGGGGGCGCGAGCAGTACTTC. Translated, it gives CASSPRDRGREQYF.

The table lists this clone with a count of one. V and J are TRBV7-3 and TRBJ1-1; maybe TRBD1 (6 bases). The CDR3 is made up of 13 amino acids. V was trimmed by 5 bases and J by 9 bases, leaving 16 bases between them. In germline, CDR1 is SGHTA, CDR2 FQGTGA. The CDR3 protein is CASSEGQGRKAFF. The CDR3 DNA is TGTGCCAGCAGCGAGGGCCAGGGGAGGAAAGCTTTCTTT.

The rearrangement links TRBV13 to TRBJ2-7, with a possible D match to TRBD2 (6 bases). V lost 6 bases, J lost 2 bases, and 14 bases lay in between. Germline assignment: CDR1 PRHDT and CDR2 FYEKMQ (reference sequence). CDR3 size: 14 residues. CDR3 residues: CASRKGGTPYEQYF. CDR3 in DNA: TGTGCCAGCAGGAAAGGAGGGACCCCCTACGAGCAGTACTTC.

This rearrangement joins TRBV30 to TRBJ2-3; 10 nucleotides line up with TRBD2. Per the germline V gene, CDR1 is GTSNPN and CDR2 is SVGIG (reference sequence). The ends lost 4 bases at V and 5 bases at J; junction bases unmatched: 6. The CDR3 is 14 amino acids. CDR3 residues: CAWKLAGVVDTQYF. DNA for the CDR3: TGTGCCTGGAAGCTAGCGGGAGTGGTAGATACGCAGTATTTT.

This clone was detected a few times. V gene TRBV2 combines with J gene TRBJ1-5, with a tentative D call TRBD1 (6 bases). The V gene lost 4 bases and the J gene lost 3 bases, with 10 bases spanning the gap. CDR1 is SNHLY, CDR2 FYNNEI, per germline. The CDR3 is made up of 14 amino acids. The CDR3: CASSGGGTNQPQHF. Written as DNA, the CDR3 is TGTGCCAGCAGTGGCGGGGGCACCAATCAGCCCCAGCATTTT.

The chain is built from TRBV6-5 and TRBJ1-3; D remains unclear. The V end was cut by 0 bases, the J end by 3 bases, with 9 bases between. The length of the CDR3 is 15 residues. Looked up from germline, CDR1 is MNHEY and CDR2 is SVGAGI. In DNA, the CDR3 is TGTGCCAGCAGTTACTCAGGACGGGGTGGAAACACCATATATTTT. It codes for CASSYSGRGGNTIYF.

The chain employs TRBV4-2 and TRBJ2-2; D possibly corresponds to TRBD2 (6 bases). With 0 bases removed from V and 2 bases from J, the gap between germline ends came to 10 bases. Germline V CDR1 and CDR2: LGHNA, YNFKEQ. The CDR3 contains 16 residues. The CDR3 reads CASSQDLGLNTGELFF. The CDR3 coding sequence is TGTGCCAGCAGCCAAGATCTGGGACTCAACACCGGGGAGCTGTTTTTT.

V and J are TRBV5-6 and TRBJ2-1; the D gene is possibly TRBD2 (5 bases). Germline loops: CDR1 SGHDT, CDR2 YYEEEE. CDR3 length: 17 amino acids. The V gene lost 3 bases and the J gene lost 5 bases, with 21 bases spanning the gap. CDR3 DNA: TGTGCCAGCAGCTCCCTTGGGTTTGGGAGTTTAGACAATGAGCAGTTCTTC. This encodes CASSSLGFGSLDNEQFF. Variable domain in full (rest from reference TRBV5-6 and TRBJ2-1): DAGVTQSPTHLIKTRGQQVTLRCSPKSGHDTVSWYQQALGQGPQFIFQYYEEEERQRGNFPDRFSGHQFPNYSSELNVNALLLGDSALYLCASSSLGFGSLDNEQFFGPGTRLTVL.

V usage is TRBV19 and J usage is TRBJ1-4, with D hard to call. V lost 4 bases and J lost 7, with 10 bases in between. The CDR3 spans 13 residues. Looked up from germline, CDR1 is LNHDA and CDR2 is SQIVND (reference sequence). The CDR3 DNA sequence: TGTGCCAGTAGTAGGGCCCTGGGTGAAAAACTGTTTTTT. Its protein product is CASSRALGEKLFF.

This rearrangement joins TRBV9 to TRBJ2-3; D possibly corresponds to TRBD2 (5 bases). Per the germline V gene, CDR1 is SGDLS and CDR2 is YYNGEE. V was clipped by 0 bases and J by 2 bases, with 13 bases between them. This CDR3 has 16 amino acids. CDR3 DNA: TGTGCCAGCAGCGTAGGGGCGGGTGCTATCACAGATACGCAGTATTTT. Its translation is CASSVGAGAITDTQYF.

Remarks on this clone: This sample also contains other DNA sequences that code for the same CDR3. This chain uses TRBV18 with TRBJ1-5; TRBD1 agrees at 10 bases. The CDR3 loop spans 15 amino acids. Germline V gene sequence: CDR1 KGHSH, CDR2 LQKENI. Unmatched junction bases numbered 2, after V lost 4 bases and J lost 2 bases. The CDR3 sequence is CASSLGTGGNQPQHF. CDR3 sequence (DNA): TGTGCCAGCTCACTTGGGACAGGGGGCAATCAGCCCCAGCATTTT. Full variable domain (remainder filled in from reference TRBV18 and TRBJ1-5): NAGVMQNPRHLVRRRGQEARLRCSPMKGHSHVYWYRQLPEEGLKFMVYLQKENIIDESGMPKERFSAEFPKEGPSILRIQQVVRGDSAAYFCASSLGTGGNQPQHFGDGTRLSIL.

This chain joins TRBV7-2 and TRBJ1-1, with D perhaps matching TRBD1 (5 bases). V lost 1 base and J 0 bases, leaving 15 bases between the germline ends. Germline values: CDR1 SGHTA, CDR2 FQGNSA. The CDR3 is made up of 17 amino acids. The CDR3 loop is CASSLGPPGQLNTEAFF. In nucleotides, the CDR3 is TGTGCCAGCAGCTTAGGGCCCCCGGGGCAGCTGAACACTGAAGCTTTCTTT.

The chain uses TRBV7-9 and TRBJ1-2, with D possibly being TRBD1 (5 bases). The CDR3 covers 14 residues. Germline-derived CDR1 and CDR2 are SEHNR and FQNEAQ (reference sequence). The V end was cut by 5 bases, the J end by 7 bases, with 17 bases between. The DNA of the CDR3 is TGTGCCAGCAGCCAGACCGGCACAGGAACTGGCTACACCTTC. It is translated as CASSQTGTGTGYTF.

This chain links TRBV5-4 with TRBJ2-1, with a weak D call TRBD2 (5 bases). Germline V gene data show CDR1 as SGHNT and CDR2 as YYREEE (reference sequence). The CDR3 is 16 amino acids. V dropped 4 bases and J dropped 1 base, with 15 bases sitting between them. DNA for the CDR3: TGTGCCAGCAGCCCGAGGACTCTTTCTTCCTACAATGAGCAGTTCTTC. It yields the protein CASSPRTLSSYNEQFF. Complete variable domain (other parts from reference TRBV5-4 and TRBJ2-1): ETGVTQSPTHLIKTRGQQVTLRCSSQSGHNTVSWYQQALGQGPQFIFQYYREEENGRGNFPPRFSGLQFPNYSSELNVNALELDDSALYLCASSPRTLSSYNEQFFGPGTRLTVL.

The chain uses TRBV5-4 and TRBJ1-1, with a weak D call TRBD1 (5 bases). Trimming stripped 3 bases from V and 0 bases from J, with 9 bases between. Germline V CDR1 and CDR2: SGHNT, YYREEE (reference sequence). The CDR3 extends over 14 amino acids. CDR3 loop: CASSSGSVNTEAFF. In DNA form, the CDR3 reads TGTGCCAGCAGCTCAGGGAGTGTGAACACTGAAGCTTTCTTT.

V gene TRBV6-4 combines with J gene TRBJ2-1; D tentatively fits TRBD1 or TRBD2 (5 bases each). Germline V gives CDR1 MRHNA, CDR2 SNTAGT. Deletions cut 2 bases from V and 6 bases from J, with 11 bases between. This CDR3 comprises 14 residues. The CDR3 loop is CASSDGTTANEQFF. The DNA for the CDR3 is TGTGCCAGCAGTGACGGGACCACTGCCAATGAGCAGTTCTTC.

For the CDR3, the DNA is TGTGCCAGCAGCCCCCTAGGGCCCCAAGGGGAGCAGTACTTC. Translation gives CASSPLGPQGEQYF. The genes are TRBV5-4 and TRBJ2-7; D gene ambiguous. Trimming removed 4 bases at V and 7 bases at J, with 18 bases between. This CDR3 is 14 amino acids long. Germline CDR1 and CDR2: SGHNT and YYREEE (reference sequence).

V and J are TRBV4-1 and TRBJ2-1; D is tentatively TRBD1 or TRBD2 (5 bases each). The CDR3 length is 15 residues. Trimming pared 1 base from V and 6 bases from J, leaving 13 bases between. The germline gives CDR1 MGHRA, CDR2 YSYEKL. CDR3 loop: CASSQVHGTPNEQFF. CDR3 coding DNA: TGCGCCAGCAGCCAAGTCCACGGGACCCCCAATGAGCAGTTCTTC.

V and J are TRBV4-1 and TRBJ2-5, with 7 bases that match TRBD2. Germline V gene lookup returns CDR1 MGHRA and CDR2 YSYEKL. There are 18 residues in the CDR3. Trimming removed 4 bases from V and 2 bases from J; junction bases left unmatched: 16. The CDR3 DNA reads as TGCGCCAGCAGCCGCCACCTGGTCGGGGGAGGGGATCAAGAGACCCAGTACTTC. Encoded protein: CASSRHLVGGGDQETQYF.

CDR3 sequence reads: CASRPIEGKSQETQYF. In DNA, the CDR3 is TGCGCCAGCAGACCAATCGAGGGGAAGTCACAAGAGACCCAGTACTTC. The rearrangement joins TRBV10-1 to TRBJ2-5; D possibly uses TRBD1 or TRBD2 (5 bases each). Trimming took off 6 bases at V and 2 bases at J, with 19 bases between the two ends. This CDR3 region has 16 residues. Looked up from germline, CDR1 is WNHNN and CDR2 is SYGVQD (reference sequence).

This rearrangement joins TRBV5-5 to TRBJ1-1; no firm D call. V shed 2 bases and J shed 3 bases, with 8 bases lying between them. The CDR3 loop spans 13 amino acids. In germline, CDR1 is SGHKS, CDR2 YYEKEE (reference sequence). The CDR3 here is CASSLWRDTEAFF. The CDR3 coding sequence is TGTGCCAGCAGCTTATGGAGGGACACTGAAGCTTTCTTT.

The chain combines TRBV28 with TRBJ1-6; 7 nucleotides match TRBD1. Per germline, CDR1 MDHEN and CDR2 SYDVKM. V trimming: 5 bases; J trimming: 7 bases; junction bases outside the gene matches: 5. CDR3 length equals 14 residues. CDR3 sequence reads: CASSLGTENSPLHF. CDR3 DNA sequence: TGTGCCAGCAGTCTCGGGACAGAAAATTCACCCCTCCACTTT.

The chain links TRBV9 to TRBJ2-1, with TRBD2 as a possible D gene (5 bases). CDR1 is SGDLS, CDR2 YYNGEE, per germline. V dropped 4 bases and J dropped 4 bases, with 15 bases sitting between them. This CDR3 comprises 15 residues. The CDR3 nucleotides read TGTGCCAGCAGCCAAAGCGGTTGGAGATACAATGAGCAGTTCTTC. This encodes CASSQSGWRYNEQFF.

V is TRBV20-1 and J is TRBJ1-5; a weak D match, TRBD1 (5 bases). CDR1 and CDR2 from the germline V gene are DFQATT and SNEGSKA (reference sequence). This CDR3 comprises 11 residues. CDR3 DNA sequence: TGCAGCCTGGGTAGGGGTCAGCCCCAGCATTTT. Amino acids: CSLGRGQPQHF.

The chain carries TRBV5-1 and TRBJ1-2; D not resolved. This CDR3 has 13 amino acids. Germline assignment: CDR1 SGHRS and CDR2 YFSETQ. Trimming removed 3 bases from V and 8 bases from J, with 14 bases in between. This chain's CDR3 is CASSSQTREGYTF. CDR3 nucleotides: TGCGCCAGCAGCTCCCAGACTCGGGAAGGCTACACCTTC.

The chain joins TRBV4-2 to TRBJ2-3; a possible D gene is TRBD1 (6 bases). Germline CDR1 reads LGHNA; CDR2 reads YNFKEQ. Trimming pared 6 bases from V and 8 bases from J, leaving 15 bases between. This CDR3 has 13 residues. In DNA, the CDR3 is TGTGCCAGCAGGAGCGCCCTAGGGGGTACGCAGTATTTT. Its translation: CASRSALGGTQYF.

V usage is TRBV27 and J usage is TRBJ1-1, with unresolved D. The V and J ends lost 6 bases and 2 bases respectively, with 10 bases between them. CDR1 and CDR2 from the germline V gene are MNHEY and SMNVEV (reference sequence). The CDR3 covers 13 residues. The CDR3 DNA sequence: TGTGCCAGCAGCGTTCAGAGCAACACTGAAGCTTTCTTT. It yields the protein CASSVQSNTEAFF.